The text below deals with one T cell receptor beta chain. What it binds is not known. The sample belongs to a study of OX40 agonist ivuxolimab in advanced cancers. The overall study: Dosing consisted of intravenous ivuxolimab at 0.01 to 10 mg/kg every 2 weeks. Prior checkpoint blockade (anti-PD-1, anti-PD-L1 or anti-CTLA-4) was permitted; 40% had it.

Germline loops: CDR1 MNHEY, CDR2 SMNVEV (reference sequence). After removal of 3 bases from V and 5 bases from J, the junction contained 3 bases not matched to a gene. There are 13 residues in the CDR3. Anyone with autoimmune disease history or systemic immunosuppression was excluded. Broader study findings: Clonal expansion among partial responders at 0.1-3.0 mg/kg ranked near the lowest.

Using immunoSEQ multiplex PCR, the repertoire was profiled, and TCRdb retains in-frame clones only, with some absent. The sample has roughly 80,000 clones; around 83% are singletons. The chain recombines TRBV27 with TRBJ1-2, with 7 positions matching TRBD1. This receptor was obtained from an adult with an advanced solid tumor such as melanoma, head and neck, liver or kidney cancer. The specimen was CD4+ or CD8+ T cells sorted from blood, collected in a trial of the OX40 agonist ivuxolimab. CDR3 bases: TGTGCCAGCAGTTTTCAGGGGGTATATGGCTACACCTTC. Protein sequence: CASSFQGVYGYTF.